A single T cell receptor (beta chain) is shown here with its context. Germline V gene lookup returns CDR1 SGHTA and CDR2 FQGNSA. The CDR3 runs 14 residues. The J segment lost 8 bases and the V segment lost 0 bases, leaving 6 bases of the junction unmatched. TCRdb fed the RT-PCR reads into MiXCR, producing one record per CDR3 protein. The table includes almost 700,000 distinct CDR3 sequences, approximately 14% detected once. The sequence came from a female donor in good health, serving as a healthy control. Sequencing input: memory CD4+ T cells from blood. The genes are TRBV7-2 and TRBJ1-2; 7 bases agree with TRBD1. This CDR3 is CASSLAGRGTGYTF. DNA of the CDR3: TGTGCCAGCAGCTTAGCGGGCAGGGGGACAGGCTACACCTTC. The variable domain in full, completed from reference TRBV7-2 and TRBJ1-2, reads GAGVSQSPSNKVTEKGKDVELRCDPISGHTALYWYRQSLGQGLEFLIYFQGNSAPDKSGLPSDRFSAERTGGSVSTLTIQRTQQEDSAVYLCASSLAGRGTGYTFGSGTRLTVV.